Below, 8 T cell receptor beta chains from the same sample are listed, as sequenced in a study of beta chain features in type 1 diabetes. The investigators reverse transcribed all of the isolated RNA, so they sequenced expressed TCRB transcripts. The method was immunoSEQ multiplex PCR; TCRdb's version includes in-frame clones alone and lacks a portion of them. Of about 660,000 clones detected, over 12% appear once; the ten largest clones hold 0.03% to 0.045%. Whole-study findings and limits: People with Type 1 diabetes carried modestly yet significantly shorter TCRB CDR3s in all four CD4+ subsets.

Their antigens remain unidentified. Sequencing was carried out using naive CD4+ T cells from blood. The receptors here all came from a man aged 18 to 30 with type 1 diabetes.

V and J are TRBV29-1 and TRBJ1-4, with 9 nucleotides matching TRBD1. The CDR3 is 15 residues long. Germline CDR1 and CDR2: SQVTM and ANQGSEA. The V gene end was trimmed by 1 base and the J gene end by 11 bases; junction bases not matched to a gene: 11. CDR3 nucleotides: TGCAGCGTTGAAGGGGGACAGGGACCCATCGGGAAACTGTTTTTT. It is translated as CSVEGGQGPIGKLFF.

This chain connects TRBV11-2 to TRBJ2-7, with a possible D match to TRBD1 (6 bases). Germline values: CDR1 SGHAT, CDR2 FQNNGV. CDR3 size: 14 residues. The ends were cut back, 8 bases at V and 6 bases at J, with 20 bases in the middle. In DNA form, the CDR3 reads TGTGCCAGCCTTGGGACCGCAGGGGAAGGCGAGCAGTACTTC. Translated: CASLGTAGEGEQYF.

The CDR3 DNA follows: TGTGCCTGGAGTGTCGGGCAGGGCACTCAGCCCCAGCATTTT. The encoded protein is CAWSVGQGTQPQHF. This chain uses TRBV30 with TRBJ1-5; TRBD1 is a possible D gene (5 bases). The V gene lost 0 bases and the J gene lost 6 bases, with 12 bases spanning the gap. Germline CDR1 and CDR2: GTSNPN and SVGIG (reference sequence). The CDR3 length is 14 residues.

Details on this clone: At the DNA level, this CDR3 is encoded by other sequences in the same sample as well. This chain uses TRBV5-1 with TRBJ2-3; no clear D. Germline V gene data show CDR1 as SGHRS and CDR2 as YFSETQ. Deletions cut 0 bases from V and 4 bases from J, with 6 bases between. The CDR3 runs to 13 residues. The CDR3: CASSLAGADTQYF. The CDR3 region has the DNA TGCGCCAGCAGCTTGGCCGGCGCAGATACGCAGTATTTT.

The sample holds a few counts of this clone. The V call is TRBV6-5, the J call TRBJ1-5; D unresolved. Germline V gene data show CDR1 as MNHEY and CDR2 as SVGAGI. This CDR3 contains 15 residues. V lost 0 bases, J lost 4 bases, and 10 bases lay in between. CDR3: CASSYSFTGNQPQHF. CDR3 sequence (DNA): TGTGCCAGCAGTTACTCGTTTACGGGGAATCAGCCCCAGCATTTT.

This CDR3 reads CAWSVLRREYNEQFF. As DNA, the CDR3 is TGTGCCTGGAGTGTACTGCGCAGGGAGTACAATGAGCAGTTCTTC. V is TRBV30 and J is TRBJ2-1; D is perhaps TRBD1 or TRBD2 (5 bases each). The CDR3 sequence is 15 residues long. V was shortened by 0 bases and J by 4 bases, with 13 bases between the two germline ends. Germline CDR1 GTSNPN, CDR2 SVGIG (reference sequence).

The rearrangement links TRBV19 to TRBJ2-1; 14 bases map to TRBD2. Germline CDR1 LNHDA, CDR2 SQIVND (reference sequence). With 2 bases clipped from V and 9 bases from J, the junction kept 3 bases outside the gene matches. The CDR3 runs to 15 residues. CDR3 sequence reads: CASSIWGLAGAEQFF. The CDR3 DNA reads as TGTGCCAGTAGTATATGGGGACTAGCGGGAGCTGAGCAGTTCTTC.

The DNA of the CDR3 is TGTGCCAGCAGCCCCAAAGGAGTAATCCAGTACTTC. Protein sequence: CASSPKGVIQYF. The chain employs TRBV7-2 and TRBJ2-5; D is ambiguous. This CDR3 is 12 amino acids long. Trimming took 5 bases from V and 10 from J, leaving 14 bases between them. In germline, CDR1 is SGHTA, CDR2 FQGNSA.